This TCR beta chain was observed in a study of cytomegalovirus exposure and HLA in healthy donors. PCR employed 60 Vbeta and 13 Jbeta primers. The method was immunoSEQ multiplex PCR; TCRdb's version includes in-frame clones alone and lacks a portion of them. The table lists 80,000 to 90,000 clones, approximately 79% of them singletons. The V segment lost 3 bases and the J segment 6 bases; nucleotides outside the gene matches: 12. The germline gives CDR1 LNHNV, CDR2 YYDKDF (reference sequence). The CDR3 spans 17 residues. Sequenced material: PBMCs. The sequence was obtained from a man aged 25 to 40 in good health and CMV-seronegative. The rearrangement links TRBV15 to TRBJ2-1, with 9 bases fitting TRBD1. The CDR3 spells CATSRVGYRGRRNEQFF. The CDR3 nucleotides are TGTGCCACCAGCAGGGTGGGGTACAGGGGGCGACGCAATGAGCAGTTCTTC.